A selection of T cell receptor beta chains follows, all from one sample in a study of blood T cells in healthy people across ages. A single record per CDR3 protein comes from TCRdb applying MiXCR to the 5' RACE reads. Of about 750,000 distinct CDR3 sequences in the sample, roughly 53% were seen once. The sample taken for sequencing was blood. All receptors come from an elderly man in good health. Both conserved end residues are part of each CDR3.

TRBV5-6	TRBJ2-1	CASSFARSLPVPYNEQFF
TRBV29-1	TRBJ2-7	CSVDSGGRDFPYEQYF
TRBV28	TRBJ2-3	CASSPPPTDTQYF
TRBV6-1	TRBJ1-6	CASSEYGNLNSPLHF
TRBV20-1	TRBJ2-7	CSARDWGTKREGPYEQYF
TRBV5-1	TRBJ2-1	CASSSGGGRRNEQFF
TRBV21-1	TRBJ2-7	CASSKVTGQVDYEQYF
TRBV9	TRBJ2-1	CASSVGERSLRNEQFF
TRBV29-1	TRBJ2-7	CSPCSGRGSYEQYF
TRBV6-1	TRBJ2-1	CASSSGGGLAGYNEQFF
TRBV9	TRBJ2-5	CASSPGWLGSETQYF
TRBV5-1	TRBJ2-4	CASSLVDRTGVNIQYF
TRBV11-2	TRBJ2-3	CASSLVDRYAYF
TRBV29-1	TRBJ2-6	CSVECSLSGANVLTF
TRBV21-1	TRBJ2-4	CQQRPLPTGNIQYF
TRBV14	TRBJ2-1	CASSQYHSYNEQFF
TRBV6-2/TRBV6-3	TRBJ2-7	CASSPLRGAGANNEQYF